Reported below is one T cell receptor (beta chain). This clone was seen a single time. It has no known antigen specificity. Base-call qualities are not available, and no considerably larger clone is one nucleotide away. The data are from a study of cytomegalovirus exposure and HLA in healthy donors listed by TCRdb under 2017. Background on the whole study: According to an earlier analysis of 587 of the donors, 150 million to 200 million T cells yielded roughly 110 million unique TCR beta sequences and approximately 300 Gb of sequence data. Because of strong linkage in the cohort, four to six DR-DQ haplotypes were treated as single units for association and clustering. Typing coverage differed by locus: A, B, C, DRB1 and DQB1 were typed in about 620-640 donors, DQA1 in 522, DPA1 in some 570, and DPB1 in approximately 450. The study aimed to test whether cataloging public T cell receptors could reveal signatures of past pathogen exposure. Of the roughly 400 genotyped donors, 65% to 90% fell in the genetic ancestry cluster associated with self-reported Caucasian donors. Besides the first cohort of under 700 subjects, a separate validation cohort made up of roughly 120 different subjects was used. Every repertoire in the discovery cohort had been generated on one and the same sequencing platform. To study patterns of TCR occurrence, a later analysis re-analyzed previously published TCR beta repertoires from 700 or so donors and added high-resolution HLA genotyping. Donor age, sex, ethnicity and CMV serostatus were compiled alongside the repertoire data. An earlier analysis of some 500 of the donors applied high-throughput TCR beta sequencing to assess whether each TCR beta V gene segment acted as functional or pseudogenic. An early release that covered roughly 600 HLA-typed donors contained about 300 gigabases of sequencing data and 70 million to 100 million unique TCR sequences. The study profiled the T cell repertoires of some 610 subjects by immunosequencing and related them to cytomegalovirus serostatus. The later analysis used no new phenotypic data to find candidate immune exposures, relying instead on TCR beta sequences and their occurrence across donors. To predict cytomegalovirus infection status, the study brought together high-throughput TCR immunosequencing, statistical association of individual TCRs with disease status, and machine learning. Among 398 genotyped donors of the cohort, an average of approximately 200,000 unique TCR beta nucleotide sequences was sequenced per donor, of which about 18% were non-productive. A later genetic analysis used genome-wide SNP genotypes for about 65% of the roughly 670 donors, treating that subset as a discovery cohort. Both class I and class II loci were covered by HLA typing, at four-digit resolution.

Study-wide conclusions, independent of this receptor: It was suggested by the authors that the approach could potentially be generalized to other disease states and immunological phenotypes. The sequencing pipeline was judged likely to have produced a cluster of highly shared sequence variants as a technical artifact. Across donors, most TCR sequences were observed very rarely, whereas some public TCRs were present in many individuals. Compared with the roughly 700-donor mean, donors in an Asian-associated ancestry cluster had fewer N-insertions in productive TCRs, according to a later genetic analysis. Specific HLA alleles were associated with 15,000 to 20,000 TCR beta sequences at a false discovery rate of 0.05 in a later analysis. In a later analysis, TCR association rates were found to vary across HLA loci, with the most associated TCRs seen for DRB1 alleles and the fewest for HLA-C alleles. In vitro tests confirmed that three of the cytomegalovirus-associated TCR beta chains recognize cytomegalovirus antigens. The study listed 150 to 200 TCR beta chains as associated with cytomegalovirus. In an earlier analysis of approximately 600 of the donors, most TCR beta V segments were observed in productive rearrangements about 90% or about 30% of the time, broadly matching IMGT annotations. A further reported finding was that TCR beta sequences accurately predicted the HLA-A and HLA-B alleles for most subjects in the first cohort. Linkage disequilibrium might explain the correlated functional status among segregating V segments, but an unknown experimental factor could not be excluded. According to a later analysis, most CMV-associated TCR beta chains appeared to be HLA-restricted, and the HLA associations seemed to be driven largely by CMV exposure. HLA typing was unavailable for some donors at each locus, so association tests used only the typed subset. In this cohort, only TCR beta chains were sequenced, and detectable features were limited by the absence of alpha or paired-chain data. An association between a missense DCLRE1C variant and V-gene and J-gene trimming of TCR beta chains was found in a later genetic analysis and replicated in an independent cohort. Because counts were too low, approximately 18 rarely observed V segments, including chromosome 9 orphons, were excluded from the earlier analysis of several hundred of the donors. Assigning TCR associations to individual alleles was difficult when HLA alleles, especially DR and DQ, strongly co-occurred. The presence/absence analyses assumed that sequencing depth was roughly uniform across donors, and that assumption may not be true. In a later analysis, HLA-associated TCR beta chains were found to be more clonally expanded and to have lower generation probabilities than equally common non-associated chains. The only immune exposure information available for the cohort was CMV serostatus. In a later analysis, several top co-occurrence clusters were reported to appear linked to parvovirus B19, influenza, CMV and Epstein-Barr virus. The classifier was reported to diagnose cytomegalovirus status with high specificity and sensitivity in both the original cohort and the validation cohort.

In total, approximately 610 healthy bone marrow donors made up the cohort. At the time of sampling, every cohort member was nominally healthy, though immune exposures that went unrecorded were likely present. The donor tested CMV seronegative, placing the donor among the 352 seronegative members of the cohort. Every donor gave a peripheral blood sample, and the peripheral blood mononuclear cells from that sample were used for TCR beta sequencing. The Qiagen DNeasy Blood Extraction Kit was used to extract genomic DNA from the blood cell samples. Receptor amplification or capture employed the immunoSEQ multiplex PCR assay. For the multiplex PCR, a mixture combining 60 forward primers for TCR Vbeta segments and 13 reverse primers for TCR Jbeta segments was used. Amplification of the CDR3 region of rearranged TCR beta genes was performed with a multiplex PCR assay on genomic DNA. The amplified TCR beta libraries were sequenced on the Illumina HiSeq System as 87-base-pair reads. Turning to the authors' computational methods: Across the roughly 670 repertoires, a later analysis counted 80 million or so unique TCR beta chains, approximately 12 million of which were shared by at least two donors. To remove PCR and sequencing errors, raw reads were error-corrected and collapsed into unique sequences using a nearest-neighbor algorithm that merged closely related sequences. V, D and J gene segments were assigned by aligning CDR3 sequences to IMGT reference sequences. For a sequence to be retained, a match of at least six nucleotides was required to both a V gene segment and a J gene segment. Rearrangements were classified as productive when the CDR3 lacked stop codons and remained in frame with V and J, and all other rearrangements were classified as non-productive. CDR3 was defined by IMGT convention, running from the second conserved V-encoded cysteine to the conserved J-encoded phenylalanine. The earlier analysis of about 560 of the donors excluded any sequence lacking an unambiguous match to a single V gene segment. In an earlier analysis of about 590 of the donors, a V segment was called functional when productive rearrangements were above 56.7%, and segregating when the standard deviation between donors exceeded 5%. To diagnose cytomegalovirus status from the catalog of TCR beta chain sequences, a statistical classification framework was built. A later analysis assigned V and J genes by comparing TCR nucleotide sequences with IMGT/GENE-DB human TR gene sequences. Using the TCRdist pipeline, a later analysis assigned CDR3 sequences along with most-parsimonious VDJ recombination scenarios. In a later analysis, each TCR beta chain was defined by its CDR3 amino acid sequence together with its V-gene family, and reads lacking a unique V-gene family were excluded. To address suspected cross-contamination and a sequencing artifact, a later analysis removed over 500 highly shared, low-generation-probability nucleotide sequences. In a later analysis, a clonal expansion index for each public chain was calculated from normalized within-repertoire ranks of inferred template counts. In a later analysis, generation probabilities were computed using a VDJ recombination model fitted to out-of-frame rearrangements, and the results were checked against IGoR. In a later analysis, TCR-TCR, TCR-HLA and TCR-CMV co-occurrence was scored with hypergeometric tests, and a repertoire-size bias correction was applied to TCR pairs. A later analysis estimated false discovery rates by permuting HLA or CMV assignments 20 times. In a later analysis, co-occurring TCRs were grouped using DBSCAN, and TCRdist sequence similarity was added for clustering within HLA-allele-positive subsets. Co-occurrence clustering excluded repertoires with fewer than 30,000 or more than 120,000 public chains, plus five with anomalous nucleotide sharing. The clones in this table, taken by TCRdb from immuneACCESS, are in-frame only. Not every clone is retained; where verified, under half of the shortfall comes from an unresolved V gene, and the cause of the rest is unknown. Clone size and the V and J calls come from that table; the DNA yielded D and trimming. The sample table holds some 170,000 clones, of which 70% to 80% were seen once. Roughly 1% of the sample comes from the top ten.

The sequencing sample was made of PBMCs. The TCR was taken from a woman in her thirties or forties in good health and CMV-seronegative.

The base sequence is TGTGCCAGCAGTCTACAGGGGGCGCGGGGCTACACCTTC. Its translation is CASSLQGARGYTF. The chain joins TRBV27 to TRBJ1-2; TRBD1 fits 9 bases in the junction. The CDR3 covers 13 residues, taking in both the cysteine and the phenylalanine. The kept DNA is CDR3 alone, 39 bases in frame from the first base. In the germline V gene (reference sequence), CDR1 corresponds to MNHEY and CDR2 to SMNVEV. Germline trimming: 5 bases from V, 8 bases from J; junction bases outside gene matches: 6.